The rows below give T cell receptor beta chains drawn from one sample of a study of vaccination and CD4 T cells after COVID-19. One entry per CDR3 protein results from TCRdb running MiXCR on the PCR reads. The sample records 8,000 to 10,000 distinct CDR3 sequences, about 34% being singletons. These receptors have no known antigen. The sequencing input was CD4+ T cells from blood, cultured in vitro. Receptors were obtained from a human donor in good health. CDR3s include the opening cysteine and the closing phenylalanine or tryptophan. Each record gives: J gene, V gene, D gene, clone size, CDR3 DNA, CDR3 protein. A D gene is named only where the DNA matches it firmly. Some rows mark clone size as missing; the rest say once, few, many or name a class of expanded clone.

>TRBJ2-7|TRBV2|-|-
TGTGCCAGCAGTCCGATTTTAAGCTCCTACGAGCAGTACTTC
CASSPILSSYEQYF
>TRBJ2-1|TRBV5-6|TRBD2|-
TGTGCCAGCAGCTCCCTCGCGGGAGGAACCTTCAATGAGCAGTTCTTC
CASSSLAGGTFNEQFF
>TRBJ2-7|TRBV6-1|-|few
TGTGCCAGCAGTCCGAGCGGAGGGATCTCCTACGAGCAGTACTTC
CASSPSGGISYEQYF
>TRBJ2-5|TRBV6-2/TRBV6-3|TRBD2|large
TGTGCCAGCAGTTACCTGGGCGACGGGGGGGAGACCCAGTACTTC
CASSYLGDGGETQYF
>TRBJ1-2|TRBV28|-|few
TGTGCCAGCAGTGTAAGGGATGGCTACACCTTC
CASSVRDGYTF
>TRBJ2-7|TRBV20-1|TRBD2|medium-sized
TGCAGTGCTTCTCGGACTAGCGGGAATATCTACGAGCAGTACTTC
CSASRTSGNIYEQYF
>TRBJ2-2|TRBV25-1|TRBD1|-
TGTGCCAGCCTGACAGGGCCCACCGGGGAGCTGTTTTTT
CASLTGPTGELFF
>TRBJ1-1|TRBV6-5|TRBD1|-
TGTGCCAGCAGTTCCGGACAGGGCGCTGAAGCTTTCTTT
CASSSGQGAEAFF
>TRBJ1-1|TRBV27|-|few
TGTGCCAGCAGTTCACCGGGACTCCCAAGGAGGAGGGCTTTCTTT
CASSSPGLPRRRAFF
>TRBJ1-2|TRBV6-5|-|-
TGTGCCAGCAGTTTGGGGGGGGTTGGCTACACCTTC
CASSLGGVGYTF
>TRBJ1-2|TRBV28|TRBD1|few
TGTGCCAGTAACCGGGACAGATATGGCTACACCTTC
CASNRDRYGYTF
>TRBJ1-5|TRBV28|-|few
TGTGCCAGCAGTCTCAAATTAAATCGGCCCCAGCATTTT
CASSLKLNRPQHF
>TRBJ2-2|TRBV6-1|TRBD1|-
TGTGCCAGCAGAACTTGGCGACAGGGCGGCGGGGAGCTGTTTTTT
CASRTWRQGGGELFF
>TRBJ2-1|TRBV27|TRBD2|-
TGTGCCAGCAGCCACCTCATATTGGGACTACCTCATGAGCAGTTCTTC
CASSHLILGLPHEQFF
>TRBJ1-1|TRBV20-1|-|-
TGCAGTGCACCGTCGGACATCGACATCAGATTTGCTGAAGCTTTCTTT
CSAPSDIDIRFAEAFF
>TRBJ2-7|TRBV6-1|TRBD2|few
TGTGCCTCCCGGGGACTAGCGGGAGGGCCCTCCTACGAGCAGTACTTC
CASRGLAGGPSYEQYF
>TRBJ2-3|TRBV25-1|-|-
TGTGCCAGCAGTGATCCATCCGTGAGCACAGATACGCAGTATTTT
CASSDPSVSTDTQYF
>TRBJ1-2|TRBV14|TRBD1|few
TGTGCCAGCAGCCCCTCCACATGGACAGGGGGACTTGATGGCTACACCTTC
CASSPSTWTGGLDGYTF
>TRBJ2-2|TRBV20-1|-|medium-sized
TGCAGTGCTCACAGGGATAACACCGGGGAGCTGTTTTTT
CSAHRDNTGELFF
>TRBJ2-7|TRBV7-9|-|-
TGTGCCAGCAGCTTGACCCCTGGTGAGCAGTACTTC
CASSLTPGEQYF
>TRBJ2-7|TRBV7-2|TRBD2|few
TGTGCCAGCAGCCCGGGACTAGCGGACTACGAGCAGTACTTC
CASSPGLADYEQYF
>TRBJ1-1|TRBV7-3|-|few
TGTGCCAGCAGCTTAACAGAGAACACTGAAGCTTTCTTT
CASSLTENTEAFF
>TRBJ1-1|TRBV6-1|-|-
TGTGCCAGCACCCCGGGACTGGGAAACACTGAAGCTTTCTTT
CASTPGLGNTEAFF
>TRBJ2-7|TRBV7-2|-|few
TGTGCCAGCAGCTTAATCATCCGGGGCACGGGCGAGCAGTACTTC
CASSLIIRGTGEQYF
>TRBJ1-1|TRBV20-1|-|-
TGCAGTGCAAGGGGGAACACTGAAGCTTTCTTT
CSARGNTEAFF
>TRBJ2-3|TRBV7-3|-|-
TGTGCCAGCAGCTTATACCGCGGCACAGATACGCAGTATTTT
CASSLYRGTDTQYF
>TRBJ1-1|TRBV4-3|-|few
TGCGCCAGCAGCCAAGATCGGCAGGGCGGCACTGAAGCTTTCTTT
CASSQDRQGGTEAFF
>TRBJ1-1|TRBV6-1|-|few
TGTGCCAGCAGTCATCGGACGGGGGTAATGAACACTGAAGCTTTCTTT
CASSHRTGVMNTEAFF
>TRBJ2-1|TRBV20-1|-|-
TGCAGTGCTAGAGATTGGGGGGGCGCTTATGATGAGCAGTTCTTC
CSARDWGGAYDEQFF
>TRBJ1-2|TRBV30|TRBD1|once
TGTGCCTGGAGCCCGGTGGGGGACAGGGGTAACTATGGCTACACCTTC
CAWSPVGDRGNYGYTF
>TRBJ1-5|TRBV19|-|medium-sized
TGTGCCAGTAGTATGCCGGTCTCAAGCAATCAGCCCCAGCATTTT
CASSMPVSSNQPQHF
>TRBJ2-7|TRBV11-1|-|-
TGTGCCAGCACCGAGAATGGGGATTCCACCTACGAGCAGTACTTC
CASTENGDSTYEQYF
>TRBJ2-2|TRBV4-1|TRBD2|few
TGCGCCAGCAGCCCTTGGACTAGCGGGAGCACCGGGGAGCTGTTTTTT
CASSPWTSGSTGELFF
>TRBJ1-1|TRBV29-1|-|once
TGCAGCGTTTTTAGAGAAAACACTGAAGCTTTCTTT
CSVFRENTEAFF
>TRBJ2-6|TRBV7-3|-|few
TGTGCCAGCAGTCGTGGGGGTTCTGGGGCCAACGTCCTGACTTTC
CASSRGGSGANVLTF
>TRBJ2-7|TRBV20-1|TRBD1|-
TGCAGTGCTGGTATCCCCGCTGGACAGGGCTACGAGCAGTACTTC
CSAGIPAGQGYEQYF
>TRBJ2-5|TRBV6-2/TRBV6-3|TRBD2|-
TGTGCCAGCAGTTACGTAGAGTCTAGCGGGGGCCAAGAGACCCAGTACTTC
CASSYVESSGGQETQYF
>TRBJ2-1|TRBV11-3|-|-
TGTGCCAGCAGCTGGACCGGGACTGGAAGTAGTAATGAGCAGTTCTTC
CASSWTGTGSSNEQFF
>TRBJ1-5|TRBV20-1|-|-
TGCAGTGCTAGACTGGTGGCCTACAATCAGCCCCAGCATTTT
CSARLVAYNQPQHF
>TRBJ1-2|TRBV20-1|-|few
TGCAGTGCGCGGGACAATAACTATGGCTACACCTTC
CSARDNNYGYTF
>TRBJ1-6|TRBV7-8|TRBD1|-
TGTGCCAGCAGCCCGCGGACAGGACCCAATAATTCACCCCTCCACTTT
CASSPRTGPNNSPLHF
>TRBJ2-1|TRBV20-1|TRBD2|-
TGCAGTGCTCCCCGCGGGAGCTCCTACAATGAGCAGTTCTTC
CSAPRGSSYNEQFF
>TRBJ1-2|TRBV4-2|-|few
TGTGCCAGCAGCCAGGCCGGGACCGCCGGAGTCTATGGCTACACCTTC
CASSQAGTAGVYGYTF
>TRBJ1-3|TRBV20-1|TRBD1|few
TGCAGTGCTCCACAGGGGGCTAGTCGACACACCATATATTTT
CSAPQGASRHTIYF
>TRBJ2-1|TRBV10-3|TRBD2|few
TGTGCCATCAGATCGGGACTAGCGCGGAATGAGCAGTTCTTC
CAIRSGLARNEQFF
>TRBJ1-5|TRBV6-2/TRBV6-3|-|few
TGTGCCAGCAGGGACAGCAATCAGCCCCAGCATTTT
CASRDSNQPQHF
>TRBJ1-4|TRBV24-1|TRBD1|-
TGTGCCACCAGTGACCAGGGGGCTAGTACCGGAAAACTGTTTTTT
CATSDQGASTGKLFF